This TCR beta chain emerged from a study of T cell responses to AZD1222 COVID-19 vaccine. The data were produced by immunoSEQ multiplex PCR, yet TCRdb's version contains in-frame clones alone and is incomplete. The profile shows fewer than 200,000 clones, about 89% of them singletons. Per germline, CDR1 SGHRS and CDR2 YFSETQ. Trimming took off 5 bases at V and 0 bases at J, with 15 bases between the two ends. The CDR3 is 17 amino acids. About this clone: Its antigen remains unknown.

Findings and limits, study-wide: Unmutated variant regions reportedly attract nearly half of all spike-specific TCRs.

The input for sequencing was peripheral blood, taken 28 days after the second AZD1222 dose. This chain joins TRBV5-1 and TRBJ2-6; tentatively, D is TRBD1 or TRBD2 (5 bases each). The receptor was isolated from an adult who received the AZD1222 COVID-19 vaccine. CDR3 in DNA: TGCGCCAGCAGTACCGGGACCGAAAGCTCTGGGGCCAACGTCCTGACTTTC. Amino acids: CASSTGTESSGANVLTF.